The 29 T cell receptor beta chains below all came from one sample that was sequenced in a study of OX40 agonist ivuxolimab in advanced cancers. Clones were sequenced by immunoSEQ multiplex PCR, and TCRdb holds only the in-frame ones, with some missing. The sample lists 82,000 or so clones, roughly 85% occurring once. The sequenced sample was CD4+ or CD8+ T cells sorted from blood, obtained in a trial of the OX40 agonist ivuxolimab. These receptors were obtained from an adult with an advanced solid tumor such as melanoma, head and neck, liver or kidney cancer.

This clone came up once. The chain couples TRBV29-1 to TRBJ1-1; perhaps TRBD1 as D (5 bases). In germline, CDR1 is SQVTM, CDR2 ANQGSEA. The CDR3 extends over 12 amino acids. V was trimmed by 7 bases and J by 8 bases, leaving 17 bases between them. The CDR3, as DNA: TGCAGCGCTGGACTGGGGGGTTTGGAAGCTTTCTTT. It codes for CSAGLGGLEAFF.

The CDR3 DNA sequence: TGTGCCCCCGTGGTAGGACAGGGGCCCTCTGGGGCCAACGTCCTGACTTTC. Encoded protein: CAPVVGQGPSGANVLTF. V gene TRBV19 combines with J gene TRBJ2-6; the match to TRBD1 covers 9 bases. CDR1 and CDR2 (germline): LNHDA, SQIVND (reference sequence). The CDR3 is 17 residues long. V lost 11 bases, J lost 0 bases, and 11 bases stayed unmatched.

The chain has TRBV7-2 and TRBJ1-5; D unresolved. The CDR3 runs 13 residues. V dropped 5 bases and J dropped 0 bases, with 5 bases sitting between them. Per germline, CDR1 SGHTA and CDR2 FQGNSA. This CDR3 reads CASSSDSNQPQHF. The CDR3 bases are TGTGCCAGCAGCAGCGATAGCAATCAGCCCCAGCATTTT.

The V call is TRBV7-9, the J call TRBJ1-1, with D possibly being TRBD1 (5 bases). CDR1 SEHNR and CDR2 FQNEAQ come from the germline V gene (reference sequence). The CDR3 consists of 11 residues. V was clipped by 5 bases and J by 11 bases, with 12 bases between them. The CDR3 loop reads CASSPGHGAFF. CDR3 sequence (DNA): TGTGCCAGCAGCCCGGGGCACGGTGCTTTCTTT.

CDR3 residues: CASSSLGTDTQYF. The CDR3 nucleotides are TGTGCCAGCAGTTCCCTCGGCACAGATACGCAGTATTTT. The J gene is TRBJ2-3, the V gene TRBV2; D ambiguous. The CDR3 runs 13 residues. Between the trimmed V and J ends, which lost 5 bases and 1 base, there was a span of 7 bases. Looked up from germline, CDR1 is SNHLY and CDR2 is FYNNEI.

The J gene is TRBJ1-6, the V gene TRBV7-9, with 9 bases fitting TRBD1. CDR1 and CDR2 (germline): SEHNR, FQNEAQ (reference sequence). J lost 7 bases, V lost 0 bases, and 13 bases had no gene match. This CDR3 spans 19 amino acids. DNA for the CDR3: TGTGCCAGCAGCTTAGCGCGGGGGACAGGGAGGTTGGGCAATTCACCCCTCCACTTT. Its protein product is CASSLARGTGRLGNSPLHF.

The gene calls are TRBV5-1 and TRBJ1-4, with 8 bases lining up with TRBD1. The junction had 7 bases not matched to a gene; V was cut back by 5 bases and J by 4 bases. The CDR3 runs 15 residues. CDR1 is SGHRS, CDR2 YFSETQ, per germline. CDR3 loop: CASSLVGQDNEKLFF. DNA of the CDR3: TGCGCCAGCAGTCTTGTGGGACAGGATAATGAAAAACTGTTTTTT.

The chain is built from TRBV9 and TRBJ2-4; D unresolved. V lost 0 bases to trimming and J lost 7 bases, with 8 bases between them. Germline V gene data show CDR1 as SGDLS and CDR2 as YYNGEE. The CDR3 is 13 amino acids. The CDR3 DNA follows: TGTGCCAGCAGCGTAGACCCTGGGAACATTCAGTACTTC. This translates into CASSVDPGNIQYF.

The rearrangement links TRBV5-6 to TRBJ2-5, with D possibly called TRBD1 or TRBD2 (6 bases each). The CDR3 length is 15 residues. Germline lookup yields CDR1 SGHDT and CDR2 YYEEEE. With 0 bases removed from V and 2 bases from J, the gap between germline ends came to 11 bases. For the CDR3, the DNA is TGTGCCAGCAGCTTGGCCGGAGGGGGTCAAGAGACCCAGTACTTC. Protein: CASSLAGGGQETQYF. Complete variable domain (other parts from reference TRBV5-6 and TRBJ2-5): DAGVTQSPTHLIKTRGQQVTLRCSPKSGHDTVSWYQQALGQGPQFIFQYYEEEERQRGNFPDRFSGHQFPNYSSELNVNALLLGDSALYLCASSLAGGGQETQYFGPGTRLLVL.

This chain uses TRBV19 with TRBJ2-1; 14 positions match TRBD2. V lost 1 base, J lost 1 base, and 6 bases stayed unmatched. The germline CDR1 and CDR2 sequences are LNHDA and SQIVND (reference sequence). The CDR3 is 19 amino acids. CDR3 region: CASSIVWTSGGRSYNEQFF. The CDR3 coding sequence is TGTGCCAGTAGTATAGTGTGGACTAGCGGGGGGAGATCCTACAATGAGCAGTTCTTC.

The chain has TRBV19 and TRBJ2-3; a possible D gene is TRBD1 (6 bases). V gave up 3 bases and J gave up 6 bases, with 19 bases separating them. The CDR3 runs 16 residues. The germline V gene has CDR1 LNHDA and CDR2 SQIVND (reference sequence). CDR3 coding DNA: TGTGCCAGTAGTATGACAGGCAACGGCGCGAGGGATACGCAGTATTTT. Its protein is CASSMTGNGARDTQYF.

On this clone itself: An end of the junction differs from the germline gene, which may be a read error. The chain carries TRBV27 and TRBJ2-5; a possible D gene is TRBD2 (5 bases). CDR1 is MNHEY, CDR2 SMNVEV, per germline (reference sequence). The CDR3 is made up of 13 amino acids. The CDR3 loop is CASSFRGQGTQYF. The CDR3 DNA is TGTGCCAGCAGTTTTCGAGGGCAAGGGACCCAGTACTTC.

The CDR3 loop reads CASSATGPTNSPLHF. The CDR3 nucleotides are TGTGCCAGCAGCGCAACGGGCCCCACGAATTCACCCCTCCACTTT. This chain joins TRBV6-6 and TRBJ1-6; D call uncertain. The germline V gene has CDR1 MNHNY and CDR2 SVGAGI (reference sequence). V was shortened by 6 bases and J by 7 bases, with 16 bases between the two germline ends. This CDR3 has 15 amino acids.

The rearrangement uses TRBV5-1 and TRBJ2-5; D remains unclear. This CDR3 contains 15 residues. Germline loops: CDR1 SGHRS, CDR2 YFSETQ. The germline V and J ends were trimmed by 4 bases and 4 bases, with 17 bases remaining between them. The chain's CDR3 is CASSPVVGFRETQYF. CDR3 bases: TGCGCCAGCAGCCCGGTGGTTGGCTTCCGAGAGACCCAGTACTTC.

This clone turned up a few times. The CDR3 DNA reads TGTGCCAGCAGCCCCTGGGGGGGCGATACTGAAGCTTTCTTT. This translates into CASSPWGGDTEAFF. The chain links TRBV6-5 to TRBJ1-1, with D maybe TRBD1 (6 bases). Trimming cost V 6 bases and J 5 bases, with 16 bases left between them. Germline V gene data show CDR1 as MNHEY and CDR2 as SVGAGI. The CDR3 is 14 amino acids.

This rearrangement joins TRBV6-6 to TRBJ2-7; TRBD2 agrees at 10 bases. CDR3 length: 16 amino acids. CDR1 and CDR2 (germline): MNHNY, SVGAGI (reference sequence). The V gene end was trimmed by 3 bases and the J gene end by 3 bases; junction bases not matched to a gene: 8. The CDR3 spells CASSYTLAGGGYEQYF. For the CDR3, the DNA is TGTGCCAGCAGTTATACGTTAGCGGGGGGAGGCTACGAGCAGTACTTC.

The chain recombines TRBV5-1 with TRBJ1-2, with 8 bases that match TRBD1. V trimming: 4 bases; J trimming: 4 bases; junction bases outside the gene matches: 9. Germline V gene sequence: CDR1 SGHRS, CDR2 YFSETQ. The CDR3 spans 15 residues. CDR3 in DNA: TGCGCCAGCAGCCCCGAAGTGGACAGGGTCTATGGCTACACCTTC. Translation gives CASSPEVDRVYGYTF.

The chain employs TRBV6-1 and TRBJ1-2; 9 bases map to TRBD1. This CDR3 spans 15 amino acids. The V segment lost 2 bases and the J segment 4 bases; nucleotides outside the gene matches: 5. Germline V lookup: CDR1 MNHNS, CDR2 SASEGT. The CDR3 nucleotides are TGTGCCAGCAGTGAAAGGTGGGGACAGGGCTATGGCTACACCTTC. This gives the protein CASSERWGQGYGYTF.

The V gene is TRBV14, the J gene TRBJ2-7, with D perhaps matching TRBD2 (5 bases). Germline V gene data show CDR1 as SGHDN and CDR2 as FVKESK. Trimming took 4 bases from V and 7 from J, leaving 14 bases between them. The CDR3 sequence is 13 residues long. Written as DNA, the CDR3 is TGTGCCAGCAGCCCCCGGCGCTCGGGAGAGCAGTACTTC. Amino acid sequence: CASSPRRSGEQYF. The full variable domain, in which reference TRBV14 and TRBJ2-7 provide the parts outside the CDR3, is EAGVTQFPSHSVIEKGQTVTLRCDPISGHDNLYWYRRVMGKEIKFLLHFVKESKQDESGMPNNRFLAERTGGTYSTLKVQPAELEDSGVYFCASSPRRSGEQYFGPGTRLTVT.

J is TRBJ1-3 and V is TRBV9, with D possibly TRBD1 on 5 matching bases. Trimming shortened V by 0 bases and J by 2 bases, and 12 bases separated the two germline ends. Per germline, CDR1 SGDLS and CDR2 YYNGEE. The CDR3 spans 16 residues. The CDR3 loop is CASSVAGGATGNTIYF. Written as DNA, the CDR3 is TGTGCCAGCAGCGTAGCTGGAGGGGCAACTGGAAACACCATATATTTT.

This chain connects TRBV11-3 to TRBJ2-5, with TRBD2 matching over 13 bases. Trimming cost V 6 bases and J 2 bases; bases outside gene matches: 6. The germline V gene has CDR1 SGHNT and CDR2 YENEEA. The CDR3 spans 16 residues. The CDR3 nucleotides are TGTGCCAGCAGTTCCCGGACTAGCGGGGGACAAGAGACCCAGTACTTC. It codes for CASSSRTSGGQETQYF.

Here the CDR3 reads CAWSGDRGGTYEQYF. The CDR3 coding sequence is TGTGCCTGGAGTGGGGACAGGGGAGGGACCTACGAGCAGTACTTC. The chain carries TRBV30 and TRBJ2-7; 10 bases match TRBD1. V shed 1 base and J 2 bases; nucleotides not matched to a gene: 5. The germline V gene has CDR1 GTSNPN and CDR2 SVGIG (reference sequence). This CDR3 has 15 amino acids.

This chain joins TRBV7-9 and TRBJ1-2; D unclear. V was trimmed by 1 base and J by 6 bases, leaving 15 bases between them. The CDR3 has 15 amino acids. The germline V gene encodes CDR1 SEHNR and CDR2 FQNEAQ (reference sequence). CDR3 bases: TGTGCCAGCAGCTTAGAGGCCGACTCGGGTGATGGCTACACCTTC. Its translation: CASSLEADSGDGYTF.

This chain uses TRBV28 with TRBJ2-7, with unresolved D. This CDR3 region has 13 residues. V lost 10 bases to trimming and J lost 7 bases, with 20 bases between them. The germline CDR1 and CDR2 sequences are MDHEN and SYDVKM. CDR3 DNA sequence: TGTGCCACCGAAAACTCCCTAGGGTTAGAGCAGTACTTC. Residues: CATENSLGLEQYF.

This clone was observed once. The chain carries TRBV7-6 and TRBJ2-3, with 13 bases lining up with TRBD2. The germline gives CDR1 SGHVS, CDR2 FNYEAQ. The ends lost 6 bases at V and 1 base at J; junction bases unmatched: 4. The CDR3 is 16 residues long. CDR3 loop: CASRQLAGGGTDTQYF. CDR3 DNA sequence: TGTGCCAGCAGGCAACTAGCGGGGGGGGGCACAGATACGCAGTATTTT.

The chain is built from TRBV18 and TRBJ1-2; D is possibly TRBD1 (5 bases). CDR1 is KGHSH, CDR2 LQKENI, per germline. Trimming took 2 bases from V and 5 from J, leaving 12 bases between them. This CDR3 has 14 residues. The chain's CDR3 is CASSPFEGVYGYTF. The CDR3 DNA reads as TGTGCCAGCTCACCATTTGAAGGGGTTTATGGCTACACCTTC.

The chain couples TRBV9 to TRBJ2-7; TRBD1 agrees at 9 bases. Germline loops: CDR1 SGDLS, CDR2 YYNGEE. This CDR3 spans 18 amino acids. V was clipped by 1 base and J by 5 bases; unmatched bases: 16. CDR3 nucleotide sequence: TGTGCCAGCAGCGTAAATCACCAGGGGGACAGGGTGGATAACGAGCAGTACTTC. The encoded protein is CASSVNHQGDRVDNEQYF.

The rearrangement links TRBV5-4 to TRBJ2-2; a weak D match, TRBD2 (6 bases). V was shortened by 0 bases and J by 3 bases, with 15 bases between the two germline ends. The CDR3 extends over 17 amino acids. Looked up from germline, CDR1 is SGHNT and CDR2 is YYREEE (reference sequence). CDR3 sequence (DNA): TGTGCCAGCAGCTTGGGGTCGGGGGATGGGCACACCGGGGAGCTGTTTTTT. Its protein is CASSLGSGDGHTGELFF.

J is TRBJ2-1 and V is TRBV4-2; 9 positions agree with TRBD2. Looked up from germline, CDR1 is LGHNA and CDR2 is YNFKEQ. After removal of 0 bases from V and 3 bases from J, the junction contained 12 bases not matched to a gene. The length of the CDR3 is 19 residues. The CDR3 region has the DNA TGTGCCAGCAGCCAAGATATGGCGGGGGGGCCTGGTTTCTACAATGAGCAGTTCTTC. Protein sequence: CASSQDMAGGPGFYNEQFF.